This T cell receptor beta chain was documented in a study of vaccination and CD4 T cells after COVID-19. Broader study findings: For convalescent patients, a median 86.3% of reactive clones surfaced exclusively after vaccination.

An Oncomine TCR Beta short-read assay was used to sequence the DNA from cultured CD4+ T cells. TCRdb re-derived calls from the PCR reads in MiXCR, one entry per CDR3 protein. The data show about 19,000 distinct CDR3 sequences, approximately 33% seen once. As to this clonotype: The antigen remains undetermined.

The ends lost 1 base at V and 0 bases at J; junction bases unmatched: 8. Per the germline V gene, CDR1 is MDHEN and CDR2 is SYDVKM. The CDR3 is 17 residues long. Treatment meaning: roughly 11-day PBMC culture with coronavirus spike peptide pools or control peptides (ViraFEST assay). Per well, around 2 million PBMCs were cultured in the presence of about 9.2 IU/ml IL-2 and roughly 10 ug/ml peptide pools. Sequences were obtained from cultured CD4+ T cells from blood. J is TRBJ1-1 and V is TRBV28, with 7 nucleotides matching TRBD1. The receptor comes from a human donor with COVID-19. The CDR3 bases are TGTGCCAGCAGTTTATTAACAGGGGTACGTATGAACACTGAAGCTTTCTTT. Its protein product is CASSLLTGVRMNTEAFF.